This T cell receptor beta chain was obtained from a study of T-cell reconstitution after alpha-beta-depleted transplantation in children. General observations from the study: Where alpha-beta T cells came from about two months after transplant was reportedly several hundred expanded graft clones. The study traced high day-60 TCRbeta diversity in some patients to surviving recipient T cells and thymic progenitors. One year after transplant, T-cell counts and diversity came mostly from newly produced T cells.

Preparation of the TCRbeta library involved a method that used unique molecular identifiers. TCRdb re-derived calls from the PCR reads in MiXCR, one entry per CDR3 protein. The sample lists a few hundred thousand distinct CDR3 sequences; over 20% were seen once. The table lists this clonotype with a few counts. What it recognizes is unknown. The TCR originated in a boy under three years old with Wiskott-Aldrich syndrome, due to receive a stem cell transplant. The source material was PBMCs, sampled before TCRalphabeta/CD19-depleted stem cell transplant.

CDR3 sequence: CSARRRRETQYF. The CDR3 nucleotides are TGCAGTGCTAGGAGGAGGCGAGAGACCCAGTACTTC. This rearrangement joins TRBV20-1 to TRBJ2-5; maybe TRBD2 (5 bases). Germline V gene lookup returns CDR1 DFQATT and CDR2 SNEGSKA (reference sequence). The CDR3 length is 12 residues. With 3 bases removed from V and 4 bases from J, the gap between germline ends came to 9 bases.